The 12 T cell receptor beta chains below were found in one sample sequenced in a study of shared clonotypes between healthy human individuals. Only in-frame clones appear in the TCRdb table, and some are missing; sequencing was by immunoSEQ multiplex PCR. Here the sample spans 1,100,000 or so clones, roughly 74% being singletons. Sequenced input: memory CD4+ T cells from PBMCs. Specified subset: CD45RA-negative fraction. These receptors were obtained from a man younger than 35 in good health. Some clones in this sample may be carry-over from other donors' samples.

The chain recombines TRBV2 with TRBJ2-5; TRBD2 matches at 9 bases. Germline CDR1 reads SNHLY; CDR2 reads FYNNEI. This CDR3 region has 13 residues. Germline trimming cut 9 bases from V and 5 bases from J; bases unmatched to any gene: 7. The CDR3 coding sequence is TGTGCCAGAGGGGGACTAGCAATTGAGACCCAGTACTTC. Translated, it gives CARGGLAIETQYF.

The rearrangement links TRBV2 to TRBJ2-2, with TRBD2 identical over 7 bases. V dropped 10 bases and J dropped 7; count of bases not matched to a gene: 9. The germline gives CDR1 SNHLY, CDR2 FYNNEI. CDR3 length: 13 amino acids. The CDR3 nucleotides are TGTGCCACCAGGGACTACGGGTTCGGGGAGCTGTTTTTT. Translation gives CATRDYGFGELFF.

The rearrangement joins TRBV19 to TRBJ1-5; 10 positions agree with TRBD1. J was trimmed by 4 bases and V by 7 bases; bases with no gene match: 7. The CDR3 contains 15 residues. Germline V lookup: CDR1 LNHDA, CDR2 SQIVND (reference sequence). The CDR3 nucleotides read TGTGCCAGTAATATCCGGGACAGGGGAAATCAGCCCCAGCATTTT. As protein: CASNIRDRGNQPQHF.

This sequence joins TRBV5-4 and TRBJ1-2; 8 bases are a match to TRBD1. Trimming took 2 bases from V and 3 from J; bases not matched to a gene: 6. Germline-derived CDR1 and CDR2 are SGHNT and YYREEE (reference sequence). The CDR3 is 15 amino acids. CDR3 amino acids: CASSFRQGSHYGYTF. The CDR3 DNA reads as TGTGCCAGCAGCTTTAGACAGGGGTCCCACTATGGCTACACCTTC. The full variable domain, rest sourced from reference TRBV5-4 and TRBJ1-2, is ETGVTQSPTHLIKTRGQQVTLRCSSQSGHNTVSWYQQALGQGPQFIFQYYREEENGRGNFPPRFSGLQFPNYSSELNVNALELDDSALYLCASSFRQGSHYGYTFGSGTRLTVV.

Concerning this clone itself: This CDR3 is also generated by other DNA sequences in the sample. This chain joins TRBV7-3 and TRBJ2-2; D may be TRBD1 (5 bases). The CDR3 covers 15 residues. V lost 5 bases and J lost 0, with 10 bases in between. CDR1 SGHTA and CDR2 FQGTGA come from the germline V gene. The CDR3 nucleotides are TGTGCCAGCAGCCTCCAAGGGGCGAACACCGGGGAGCTGTTTTTT. Protein: CASSLQGANTGELFF.

Only a few counts were recorded for this clone. This chain connects TRBV7-8 to TRBJ2-7; 9 bases line up with TRBD2. The CDR3 runs to 15 residues. Germline V gene data show CDR1 as SGHVS and CDR2 as FQNEAQ. The J segment lost 3 bases and the V segment lost 5 bases, leaving 8 bases of the junction unmatched. The CDR3: CASSPSAGGFYEQYF. In nucleotides, the CDR3 is TGTGCCAGCAGCCCCTCGGCGGGAGGGTTCTACGAGCAGTACTTC.

The CDR3 DNA follows: TGTGCCAGCAGTTTATTTTCCGGGCATAATGCAGCCCAGCATTTT. Amino acids: CASSLFSGHNAAQHF. The rearrangement uses TRBV28 and TRBJ1-5; D call uncertain. The germline V and J ends were trimmed by 1 base and 11 bases, with 18 bases remaining between them. CDR3 length: 15 amino acids. Germline V gene lookup returns CDR1 MDHEN and CDR2 SYDVKM.

The chain recombines TRBV7-9 with TRBJ1-1; D unresolved. Trimming stripped 5 bases from V and 5 bases from J, with 24 bases between. The germline gives CDR1 SEHNR, CDR2 FQNEAQ (reference sequence). This CDR3 spans 17 amino acids. This CDR3 reads CASSSFVSLGRRTEAFF. The CDR3 DNA reads TGTGCCAGCAGCAGCTTCGTTTCCCTTGGGAGGAGGACTGAAGCTTTCTTT.

V gene TRBV30 combines with J gene TRBJ2-7; 14 bases map to TRBD2. The CDR3 has 18 residues. V dropped 3 bases and J dropped 6; count of bases not matched to a gene: 16. Looked up from germline, CDR1 is GTSNPN and CDR2 is SVGIG (reference sequence). CDR3: CAWSKTGTSGRKGLEQYF. The CDR3 nucleotides read TGTGCCTGGAGCAAAACCGGGACTAGCGGGAGAAAGGGGCTCGAGCAGTACTTC.

The sample holds a few counts of this clone. The V call is TRBV5-1, the J call TRBJ2-5; D possibly corresponds to TRBD2 (6 bases). Germline CDR1 reads SGHRS; CDR2 reads YFSETQ. This CDR3 is built from 13 residues. V gave up 0 bases and J gave up 7 bases, with 10 bases separating them. CDR3 DNA sequence: TGCGCCAGCAGCTTGGAGCAGGAGGGGACCCAGTACTTC. It specifies CASSLEQEGTQYF.

The chain has TRBV5-4 and TRBJ1-3, with D unresolved. Germline loops: CDR1 SGHNT, CDR2 YYREEE (reference sequence). V lost 0 bases to trimming and J lost 0 bases, with 10 bases between them. The CDR3 has 16 residues. The CDR3: CASSLGLSHSGNTIYF. The CDR3, as DNA: TGTGCCAGCAGCTTGGGTTTGTCCCACTCTGGAAACACCATATATTTT.

This chain uses TRBV20-1 with TRBJ2-1; 7 nucleotides align to TRBD2. In germline, CDR1 is DFQATT, CDR2 SNEGSKA (reference sequence). The CDR3 extends over 11 amino acids. V trimming: 6 bases; J trimming: 12 bases; junction bases outside the gene matches: 8. This CDR3 reads CSAWTSLGQFF. DNA of the CDR3: TGCAGTGCGTGGACTAGTTTAGGGCAGTTCTTC.